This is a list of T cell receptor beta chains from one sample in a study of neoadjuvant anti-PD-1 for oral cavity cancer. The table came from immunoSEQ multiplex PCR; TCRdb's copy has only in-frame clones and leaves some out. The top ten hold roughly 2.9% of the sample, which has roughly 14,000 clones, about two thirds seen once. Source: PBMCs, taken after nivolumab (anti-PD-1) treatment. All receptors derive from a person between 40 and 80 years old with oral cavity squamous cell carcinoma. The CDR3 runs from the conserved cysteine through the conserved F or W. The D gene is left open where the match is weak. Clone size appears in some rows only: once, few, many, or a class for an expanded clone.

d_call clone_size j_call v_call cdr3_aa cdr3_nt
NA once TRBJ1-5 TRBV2 CASKETVNQPQHF TGTGCCAGCAAGGAGACAGTGAATCAGCCCCAGCATTTT
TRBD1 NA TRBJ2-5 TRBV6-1 CASSRDRGRETQYF TGTGCCAGCAGCCGGGACAGGGGTAGAGAGACCCAGTACTTC
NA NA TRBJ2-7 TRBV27 CASSLVRGLSEQYF TGTGCCAGCAGTTTGGTCCGGGGGCTGAGCGAGCAGTACTTC
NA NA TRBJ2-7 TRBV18 CASSPGAVTSEQYF TGTGCCAGCTCACCTGGGGCAGTTACGAGCGAGCAGTACTTC
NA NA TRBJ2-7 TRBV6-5 CASRGTTYEQYF TGTGCCAGCAGGGGGACAACCTACGAGCAGTACTTC
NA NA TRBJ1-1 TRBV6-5 CASSYSGGTEAFF TGTGCCAGCAGTTACTCGGGGGGCACTGAAGCTTTCTTT
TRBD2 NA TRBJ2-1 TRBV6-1 CASSEEIAGVYNEQFF TGTGCCAGCAGTGAAGAGATAGCGGGGGTCTACAATGAGCAGTTCTTC
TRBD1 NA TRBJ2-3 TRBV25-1 CASSEYTGQPTDTQYF TGTGCCAGCAGTGAATACACGGGACAGCCCACAGATACGCAGTATTTT
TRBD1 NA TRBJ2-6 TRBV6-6 CASEQGTSSGANVLTF TGTGCCAGTGAACAGGGGACCAGCTCTGGGGCCAACGTCCTGACTTTC
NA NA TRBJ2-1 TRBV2 CASRGPGALAVSYNEQFF TGTGCCAGCAGAGGCCCCGGGGCGCTAGCAGTTTCCTACAATGAGCAGTTCTTC
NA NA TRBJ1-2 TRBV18 CASSPPGGAQGYTF TGTGCCAGCTCACCACCGGGAGGGGCGCAGGGCTACACCTTC
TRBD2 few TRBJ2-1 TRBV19 CASSMGGSSYNEQFF TGTGCCAGTAGTATGGGCGGGAGCTCCTACAATGAGCAGTTCTTC
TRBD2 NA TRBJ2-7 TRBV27 CASSRPTSGRFQQYF TGTGCCAGCAGTAGACCGACTAGCGGGAGATTTCAGCAGTACTTC
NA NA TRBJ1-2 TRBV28 CASRAGGSNYGYTF TGTGCCAGCAGGGCGGGGGGGTCTAACTATGGCTACACCTTC
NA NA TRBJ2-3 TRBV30 CAWSVRNSRSDTQYF TGTGCCTGGAGTGTACGTAATTCGAGGTCAGATACGCAGTATTTT
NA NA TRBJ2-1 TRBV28 CASSLVEQFF TGTGCCAGCAGTTTGGTTGAGCAGTTCTTC
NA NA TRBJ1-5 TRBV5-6 CASSLEGVGQPQHF TGTGCCAGCAGCTTGGAGGGGGTCGGTCAGCCCCAGCATTTT
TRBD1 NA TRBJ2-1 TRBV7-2 CASSWPPGQVYNEQFF TGTGCCAGCAGCTGGCCCCCGGGACAGGTTTACAATGAGCAGTTCTTC
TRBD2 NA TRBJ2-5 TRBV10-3 CAIGTSGGTQYF TGTGCCATCGGGACTAGCGGGGGGACCCAGTACTTC
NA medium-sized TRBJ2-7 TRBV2 CASSGAGNYEQYF TGTGCCAGCAGTGGGGCAGGGAACTACGAGCAGTACTTC
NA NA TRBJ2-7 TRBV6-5 CASMAPGSAEQYF TGTGCCAGCATGGCCCCAGGGTCCGCCGAGCAGTACTTC
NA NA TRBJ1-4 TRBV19 CASSESRIPNEKLFF TGTGCCAGTAGTGAATCCAGAATCCCTAATGAAAAACTGTTTTTT
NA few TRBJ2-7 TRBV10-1 CASRSREGIYEQYF TGCGCCAGCAGGTCGAGGGAAGGGATCTACGAGCAGTACTTC
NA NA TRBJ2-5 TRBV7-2 CASSFVGQETQYF TGTGCCAGCAGCTTCGTGGGTCAAGAGACCCAGTACTTC
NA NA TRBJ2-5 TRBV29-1 CSVSDGGGGETQYF TGCAGCGTTTCCGACGGGGGCGGTGGGGAGACCCAGTACTTC
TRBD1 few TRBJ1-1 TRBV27 CASSFMGQGANAFF TGTGCCAGCAGTTTTATGGGACAGGGGGCGAATGCTTTCTTT
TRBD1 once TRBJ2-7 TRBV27 CASSPTGYSYEQYF TGTGCCAGCAGTCCGACAGGGTATTCCTACGAGCAGTACTTC
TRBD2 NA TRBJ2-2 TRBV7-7 CASSPRESGTGELFF TGTGCTAGCAGCCCGCGGGAGTCGGGCACCGGGGAGCTGTTTTTT
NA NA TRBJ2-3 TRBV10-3 CAISEGGTTQYF TGTGCCATCAGTGAGGGAGGGACAACGCAGTATTTT
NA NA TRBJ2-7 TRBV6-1 CASSTRDGLYVKQYF TGTGCCAGCAGTACCCGGGACGGACTATACGTCAAGCAGTACTTC
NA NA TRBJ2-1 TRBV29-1 CSVVGIDEQFF TGCAGCGTTGTGGGAATTGATGAGCAGTTCTTC
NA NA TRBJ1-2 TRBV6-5 CASSYSIVGLGYTF TGTGCCAGCAGTTACTCGATAGTTGGGCTAGGCTACACCTTC
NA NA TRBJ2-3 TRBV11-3 CASSSPGTARTDTQYF TGTGCCAGCAGCTCCCCCGGGACCGCACGCACAGATACGCAGTATTTT
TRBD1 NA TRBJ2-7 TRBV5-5 CASSLTGTGVPYEQYF TGTGCCAGCAGCTTAACCGGGACAGGGGTTCCCTACGAGCAGTACTTC
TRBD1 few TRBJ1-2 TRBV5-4 CASSLEPGQGRNGYTF TGTGCCAGCAGCTTGGAACCGGGACAGGGAAGGAATGGCTACACCTTC
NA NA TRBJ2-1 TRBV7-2 CASSVEWGYNEQFF TGTGCCAGCAGTGTGGAGTGGGGCTACAATGAGCAGTTCTTC
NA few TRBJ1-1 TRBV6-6 CASRPLTGMENTEAFF TGTGCCAGCAGGCCCCTAACAGGGATGGAGAACACTGAAGCTTTCTTT
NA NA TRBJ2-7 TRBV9 CASSVAPLYEQYF TGTGCCAGCAGCGTAGCTCCCCTCTACGAGCAGTACTTC
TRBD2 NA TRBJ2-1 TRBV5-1 CASSLAGGRAEIEQFF TGCGCCAGCAGCTTGGCCGGCGGGAGGGCCGAGATTGAGCAGTTCTTC
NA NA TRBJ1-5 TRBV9 CASSAHVGQQPQHF TGTGCCAGCAGCGCCCACGTGGGGCAGCAGCCCCAGCATTTT
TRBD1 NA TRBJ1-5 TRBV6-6 CASSYGQGNSNQPQHF TGTGCCAGCAGTTATGGACAGGGGAATAGCAATCAGCCCCAGCATTTT
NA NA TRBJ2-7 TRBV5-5 CASSLTALYEQYF TGTGCCAGCAGCTTGACAGCACTCTACGAGCAGTACTTC
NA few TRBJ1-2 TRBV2 CASSPEYRNYGYTF TGTGCCAGCAGTCCTGAATACAGGAACTATGGCTACACCTTC
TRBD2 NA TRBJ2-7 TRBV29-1 CSVRGEGLEQYF TGCAGCGTTCGGGGGGAGGGACTGGAGCAGTACTTC